One and the same sample provided the 6 T cell receptor beta chains below, sequenced in a study of cytomegalovirus exposure and HLA in healthy donors. 60 Vbeta and 13 Jbeta primers were used in PCR. Assay: immunoSEQ multiplex PCR; the TCRdb copy retains only in-frame clones and omits some. The sample holds about 120,000 clones, about 81% seen once. Sequenced: PBMCs. All receptors come from a middle-aged man in good health and CMV-seronegative.

CDR3 loop: CASSASRDRDYNEQFF. The CDR3 DNA is TGTGCCAGCAGCGCCTCCAGGGACAGGGACTACAATGAGCAGTTCTTC. The genes are TRBV9 and TRBJ2-1; 9 nucleotides align to TRBD1. From germline, CDR1 is SGDLS and CDR2 YYNGEE. V was clipped by 3 bases and J by 3 bases; unmatched bases: 7. The CDR3 extends over 16 amino acids.

This clone turned up a few times. The CDR3 loop is CASSYSLRTEQFF. DNA of the CDR3: TGTGCCAGCAGTTACTCGTTGAGAACTGAGCAGTTCTTC. The gene calls are TRBV6-5 and TRBJ2-1; unclear D gene. The germline gives CDR1 MNHEY, CDR2 SVGAGI. The CDR3 extends over 13 amino acids. The V and J ends lost 0 bases and 9 bases respectively, with 9 bases between them.

This rearrangement joins TRBV7-9 to TRBJ2-3; 7 nucleotides line up with TRBD1. V shed 5 bases, J shed 4 bases, and the junction held 9 bases outside the gene matches. Germline V CDR1 and CDR2: SEHNR, FQNEAQ (reference sequence). The CDR3 runs 15 residues. The CDR3 is CASSLTGSGPDTQYF. The CDR3 DNA is TGTGCCAGCAGCCTGACAGGGTCAGGGCCAGATACGCAGTATTTT.

CDR3 in DNA: TGCGCCAGCAGCTCCTTGACAGGGCTGATCTACGAGCAGTACTTC. It translates to CASSSLTGLIYEQYF. The chain is built from TRBV5-1 and TRBJ2-7, with 7 bases that match TRBD1. This CDR3 comprises 15 residues. The germline gives CDR1 SGHRS, CDR2 YFSETQ. V shed 3 bases and J 3 bases; nucleotides not matched to a gene: 9.

The gene calls are TRBV27 and TRBJ2-7, with TRBD1 matching 10 bases. The CDR3 spans 16 residues. Germline lookup yields CDR1 MNHEY and CDR2 SMNVEV (reference sequence). Germline trimming cut 5 bases from V and 1 base from J; bases unmatched to any gene: 8. CDR3 sequence: CASSDPGQGTSYEQYF. As DNA, the CDR3 is TGTGCCAGCAGTGATCCGGGACAGGGGACATCCTACGAGCAGTACTTC.

The CDR3 loop reads CATSRGGHYGNTEAFF. The DNA of the CDR3 is TGTGCCACCAGCAGAGGGGGACACTATGGGAACACTGAAGCTTTCTTT. This chain connects TRBV15 to TRBJ1-1; perhaps TRBD1 as D (6 bases). Trimming pared 1 base from V and 1 base from J, leaving 13 bases between. Germline CDR1 is LNHNV and CDR2 is YYDKDF (reference sequence). The CDR3 is made up of 16 amino acids.